This TCR beta chain was found in a study of blood T cell repertoires in COVID-19. About the study: COVID-19 samples, acute and convalescent, were from the United States, Italy and Spain. The analysed material was cDNA or gDNA that came from T cells, B-cell-depleted T cells, or PBMCs.

Original data processing: Estimation of nucleated cell counts was performed using reference gene primer amplification. Sequenced by immunoSEQ multiplex PCR; TCRdb stores in-frame clones only, minus some. That table gives V, J and clone size, and the DNA gave D and trimming. The sample includes some 76,000 clones, less than 90% of them seen just once. V was clipped by 5 bases and J by 4 bases; unmatched bases: 4. CDR3 length: 13 amino acids. The germline V gene encodes CDR1 SGHVS and CDR2 FNYEAQ. Input material: peripheral blood. This receptor was obtained from an elderly man in a cohort sampled during active COVID-19. The chain combines TRBV7-6 with TRBJ2-5, with 7 bases lining up with TRBD1. The CDR3 region has the DNA TGTGCCAGCAGCCCGACAGGGTCAGAGACCCAGTACTTC. It yields the protein CASSPTGSETQYF. The complete variable domain, with remaining parts taken from reference TRBV7-6 and TRBJ2-5, reads GAGVSQSPRYKVTKRGQDVALRCDPISGHVSLYWYRQALGQGPEFLTYFNYEAQQDKSGLPNDRFSAERPEGSISTLTIQRTEQRDSAMYRCASSPTGSETQYFGPGTRLLVL.